Sequencing of this T cell receptor (beta chain) was carried out in a study of T cells in Graves' hyperthyroidism and ophthalmopathy. Findings and caveats of the study: In validation, the model predicted ophthalmopathy. These predictions came a median roughly six months before onset.

This clonotype was observed a few times. The target antigen is unknown. V lost 1 base and J lost 2, with 15 bases in between. The germline CDR1 and CDR2 sequences are MGHRA and YSYEKL. There are 16 residues in the CDR3. Calling Graves' hyperthyroidism stable meant ophthalmopathy did not progress within 18 months. Reasons for excluding patients were uncontrolled infection, other autoimmune disease, pregnancy or lactation. The CDR3 regions of TCR beta were amplified from RNA transcripts. The TCR CDR3 first-round RT-PCR relied on the HTBI primer set. TCRdb recomputed calls from the multiplex PCR reads with MiXCR, one row per CDR3 protein. Counted here are about 420,000 distinct CDR3 sequences, about an eighth occurring once; the ten biggest clones make up around 5.3%.

Sequences were obtained from blood. The sequence came from a woman younger than 35 with Graves' hyperthyroidism. The chain carries TRBV4-1 and TRBJ2-7; D gene uncertain. The chain's CDR3 is CASSQAGFDGAYEQYF. The CDR3 DNA sequence: TGCGCCAGCAGCCAAGCTGGCTTTGACGGAGCCTACGAGCAGTACTTC.